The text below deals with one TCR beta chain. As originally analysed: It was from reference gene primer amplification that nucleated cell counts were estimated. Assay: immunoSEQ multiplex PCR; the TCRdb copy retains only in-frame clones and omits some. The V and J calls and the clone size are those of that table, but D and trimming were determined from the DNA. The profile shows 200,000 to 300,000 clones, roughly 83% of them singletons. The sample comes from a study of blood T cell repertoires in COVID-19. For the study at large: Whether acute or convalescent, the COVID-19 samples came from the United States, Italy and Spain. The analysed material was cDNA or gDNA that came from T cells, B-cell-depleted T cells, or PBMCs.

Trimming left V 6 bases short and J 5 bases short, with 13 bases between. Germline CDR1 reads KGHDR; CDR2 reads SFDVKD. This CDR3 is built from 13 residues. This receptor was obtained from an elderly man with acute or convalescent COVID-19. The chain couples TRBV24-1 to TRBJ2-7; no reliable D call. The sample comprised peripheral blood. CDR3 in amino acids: CATSPWNSHEQYF. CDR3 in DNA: TGTGCCACCAGTCCGTGGAACAGCCACGAGCAGTACTTC.